A single sample is the source of the 10 T cell receptor beta chains below, sequenced in a study of chemoradiotherapy in HPV16-positive cancers. TCRdb's copy holds only in-frame clones and misses some; the assay was immunoSEQ multiplex PCR. The sample has 29,000 or so clones, over 80% seen once. The sequenced sample was blood, obtained from a patient who underwent chemoradiotherapy. The source is a human donor with HPV-associated anogenital cancer.

Notes on this clone: Mismatch with germline at one junction end may stem from a read error. The J gene is TRBJ2-3, the V gene TRBV29-1, with 12 bases that match TRBD2. The CDR3 sequence is 12 residues long. Germline CDR1 and CDR2: SQVTM and ANQGSEA. The CDR3 protein is CSVEKTSGGRLF. DNA for the CDR3: TGCAGCGTTGAAAAGACTAGCGGGGGCCGCCTATTT.

The V gene is TRBV27, the J gene TRBJ1-1; D remains unclear. Germline loops: CDR1 MNHEY, CDR2 SMNVEV (reference sequence). V shed 0 bases and J shed 5 bases, with 7 bases lying between them. The CDR3 covers 13 residues. CDR3 amino acids: CASSLSPWTEAFF. The CDR3 bases are TGTGCCAGCAGTTTATCCCCCTGGACTGAAGCTTTCTTT.

The V call is TRBV7-9, the J call TRBJ2-3; weak D call: TRBD2 (5 bases). The CDR3 contains 17 residues. The germline gives CDR1 SEHNR, CDR2 FQNEAQ (reference sequence). Trimming took off 2 bases at V and 2 bases at J, with 17 bases between the two ends. CDR3 sequence: CASSLRSDGGFTDTQYF. Here the CDR3 DNA reads TGTGCCAGCAGCTTAAGGTCGGACGGAGGATTCACAGATACGCAGTATTTT.

V and J are TRBV4-1 and TRBJ1-6, with D uncertain. The germline gives CDR1 MGHRA, CDR2 YSYEKL. The CDR3 totals 16 residues. V gave up 0 bases and J gave up 9 bases, with 15 bases separating them. This CDR3 reads CASSQDLWVISSPLHF. In DNA form, the CDR3 reads TGCGCCAGCAGCCAAGATTTATGGGTCATCAGTTCACCCCTCCACTTT.

The V gene is TRBV7-9, the J gene TRBJ1-1, with 9 bases fitting TRBD1. The ends lost 0 bases at V and 1 base at J; junction bases unmatched: 9. The germline gives CDR1 SEHNR, CDR2 FQNEAQ (reference sequence). The CDR3 contains 18 residues. The CDR3 nucleotides read TGTGCCAGCAGCTTAGCCGGGACAGGGAATCCATGGAACACTGAAGCTTTCTTT. Protein sequence: CASSLAGTGNPWNTEAFF.

This chain connects TRBV11-2 to TRBJ2-2; 8 bases map to TRBD2. The J segment lost 6 bases and the V segment lost 3 bases, leaving 3 bases of the junction unmatched. This CDR3 is 14 amino acids long. Germline CDR1 reads SGHAT; CDR2 reads FQNNGV. The CDR3 nucleotides are TGTGCCAGCAGCTTTCTGACTAGCGCCGGGGAGCTGTTTTTT. Protein sequence: CASSFLTSAGELFF.

This rearrangement joins TRBV4-1 to TRBJ2-1, with TRBD1 matching over 7 bases. Trimming at V came to 4 bases and at J to 4 bases, leaving 7 bases not matched to a gene. CDR1 and CDR2 from the germline V gene are MGHRA and YSYEKL. This CDR3 has 15 amino acids. CDR3 coding DNA: TGCGCCAGCAGCCGGCGGACAGGCGATTACAATGAGCAGTTCTTC. Residues: CASSRRTGDYNEQFF.

CDR3 loop: CASRTFGGPYNEQFF. The CDR3 DNA reads TGTGCCAGCAGGACCTTCGGGGGCCCTTACAATGAGCAGTTCTTC. V gene TRBV6-1 combines with J gene TRBJ2-1; D is perhaps TRBD1 or TRBD2 (6 bases each). V dropped 6 bases and J dropped 4 bases, with 16 bases sitting between them. The germline gives CDR1 MNHNS, CDR2 SASEGT. CDR3 length equals 15 residues.

The CDR3 spells CASSLTSGRNIQYF. The CDR3 nucleotides are TGTGCCAGCAGTTTAACTAGCGGGAGGAACATTCAGTACTTC. This chain connects TRBV27 to TRBJ2-4; 12 bases match TRBD2. The CDR3 is 14 residues long. Trimming at V came to 2 bases and at J to 7 bases, leaving 0 bases not matched to a gene. The V gene's germline CDR1 is MNHEY and CDR2 SMNVEV (reference sequence).

This clone was seen only once. The V and J genes are TRBV6-5 and TRBJ2-7; TRBD1 agrees at 7 bases. The trim removed 5 bases at V and 0 bases at J, leaving 4 bases unmatched. Germline CDR1 MNHEY, CDR2 SVGAGI. The CDR3 covers 14 residues. This CDR3 reads CASSPGTDSYEQYF. The CDR3 bases are TGTGCCAGCAGTCCTGGGACAGACTCCTACGAGCAGTACTTC.